Listed below are T cell receptor beta chains from one sample, sequenced in a study of regulatory T cells in long-lasting Graves disease. Each CDR3 protein is one row after TCRdb ran MiXCR on the multiplex PCR reads. The data contain over 300,000 distinct CDR3 sequences, 15% to 19% of them seen just once; the ten biggest clones take up over 20%. Sequencing was performed on peripheral blood mononuclear cells (PBMCs), taken at new diagnosis, from a patient treated with antithyroid drugs. These receptor sequences come from a female donor with Graves disease. Both conserved end residues are part of each CDR3. The D gene is left open where the match is weak. Size tells how often a clone was seen (once, few, many) or the class of an expanded clone, and some rows leave it out.

TRBJ2-7 TRBV6-1 . few TGTGCCAGCGGAACAGAAACCCCTTACGAGCAGTACTTC CASGTETPYEQYF
TRBJ2-5 TRBV5-1 . many TGTGCCAGCAGCTTCCGACAGGCGCAAGAGACCCAGTACTTC CASSFRQAQETQYF
TRBJ1-5 TRBV19 TRBD1 few TGTGCCAGTAGTACGTGGACAGGGCGCAATCAGCCCCAGCATTTT CASSTWTGRNQPQHF
TRBJ1-5 TRBV3-1 . many TGTGCCAGCAGCCCCCGGGGCGGCAATCAGCCCCAGCATTTT CASSPRGGNQPQHF
TRBJ2-1 TRBV30 TRBD2 many TGTGCCGCGCGAGTAGCGGGGTGGAACAATGAGCAGTTCTTC CAARVAGWNNEQFF
TRBJ1-2 TRBV11-2 TRBD1 many TGTGCCAGCAGCTCCGGGACAGGGGCTCCACGCTACACCTTC CASSSGTGAPRYTF
TRBJ2-2 TRBV5-1 TRBD2 . TGCGCCAGCAGCACCGGACTAGCGGGAGGTACCGGGGAGCTGTTTTTT CASSTGLAGGTGELFF
TRBJ2-4 TRBV7-9 TRBD2 many TGTGCCAGCAGGCTCGGGACTAGCGGGAGGGGGAACATTCAGTACTTC CASRLGTSGRGNIQYF
TRBJ2-7 TRBV13 TRBD1 many TGTGCCAGCAGGGGCCAGGGGGCGGAGTACTTC CASRGQGAEYF
TRBJ2-7 TRBV27 . many TGTGCCAGCAGTTTTAACTACGAGCAGTACTTC CASSFNYEQYF
TRBJ1-1 TRBV2 TRBD1 many TGTGCCAGAGCTGAGGGGGCGGTTAACACTGAAGCTTTCTTT CARAEGAVNTEAFF
TRBJ1-1 TRBV2 . many TGTGCCAGCAGTGGTCGCAATTCTGAAGCTTTCTTT CASSGRNSEAFF
TRBJ1-4 TRBV5-4 . few TGTGCCAGCAGCTTTGACCCGAATAGGGATGAAAAACTGTTTTTT CASSFDPNRDEKLFF
TRBJ1-1 TRBV5-1 . many TGTGCCAGCAGCTTCGGCAGGGGTGTAGGGAACACTGAAGCTTTCTTT CASSFGRGVGNTEAFF
TRBJ1-1 TRBV7-2 . few TGTGCCAGCAGCTTAGCTTCCGCAGGAGAGAACACTGAAGCTTTCTTT CASSLASAGENTEAFF
TRBJ2-1 TRBV7-9 TRBD2 . TGTGCCAGCAGCTCCCTAAGCGGGAGGTTCTACAATGAGCAGTTCTTC CASSSLSGRFYNEQFF
TRBJ2-1 TRBV13 TRBD2 . TGTGCCAGCAGCTTAGATCCAGCGGGAGGAGGTGAGCAGTTCTTC CASSLDPAGGGEQFF
TRBJ2-2 TRBV2 TRBD2 . TGTGCCAGCAGTGAGAATAGCGGGACCTACACCGGGGAGCTGTTTTTT CASSENSGTYTGELFF
TRBJ2-1 TRBV29-1 TRBD2 many TGCAGCGGGGGAGGAAGCGGGGGCTACAATGAGCAGTTCTTC CSGGGSGGYNEQFF
TRBJ2-1 TRBV6-5 . . TGTGCCAGCAGTTGGCCCAAGGACAGCGGGGTTTACAATGAGCAGTTCTTC CASSWPKDSGVYNEQFF
TRBJ1-1 TRBV27 . few TGTGCCAGCAGTCCAGGGTTTGGCACTGAAGCTTTCTTT CASSPGFGTEAFF
TRBJ2-1 TRBV19 TRBD1 few TGTGCCAGTAGTCGCTCGGAGACAGGGTTTTCCCACAATGAGCAGTTCTTC CASSRSETGFSHNEQFF
TRBJ1-4 TRBV12-3/TRBV12-4 . many TGTGCCAGCACCCATTGGGGGATAGGTGAAAAACTGTTTTTT CASTHWGIGEKLFF
TRBJ1-6 TRBV9 . . TGTGCCAGCAGCGTTGGGCTCGGGGGGAGTCCACCCCTCCACTTT CASSVGLGGSPPLHF
TRBJ2-5 TRBV7-2 TRBD2 many TGTGCCAGCAGCGATCAGCGGGGGCCGACCCAGTACTTC CASSDQRGPTQYF
TRBJ2-3 TRBV19 TRBD1 many TGTGCCAGCAGTCGGGACAGGGGAACGCAGTATTTT CASSRDRGTQYF
TRBJ1-2 TRBV5-1 . once TGCGCCAGCAGCTTGGAATCGCCAGGGAACTATGGCTACACCTTC CASSLESPGNYGYTF
TRBJ1-1 TRBV7-3 . many TGTGCCAGCAGATTATCACTCCCCTCGACAGGGAACACTGAAGCTTTCTTT CASRLSLPSTGNTEAFF
TRBJ2-3 TRBV6-2/TRBV6-3 TRBD1 many TGTGCCAGCAGTTACACCCGAACAGGGGGCGAAGGAGATACGCAGTATTTT CASSYTRTGGEGDTQYF
TRBJ2-3 TRBV12-5 TRBD1 many TGTGCTAGTGGTTTGGGCCCCGGACAGGGAACAGATACGCAGTATTTT CASGLGPGQGTDTQYF
TRBJ1-1 TRBV29-1 . . TGCAGCGCCCCTCTCCGCGGGGGGGCCTACACTGAAGCTTTCTTT CSAPLRGGAYTEAFF
TRBJ1-2 TRBV12-3/TRBV12-4 . . TGTGCCAGCAGTCCCCCACTTTCTGGCTACACCTTC CASSPPLSGYTF
TRBJ2-4 TRBV11-2 TRBD2 many TGTGCCAGCAGCTCCCTTGGACTAGGTGGTCCCAAAAACATTCAGTACTTC CASSSLGLGGPKNIQYF
TRBJ2-6 TRBV11-2 . many TGTGCCAGCAGCTTCACAGCCTCTGGGGCCAACGTCCTGACTTTC CASSFTASGANVLTF
TRBJ1-5 TRBV19 . few TGTGCCAGTAGTATAGCATTCGGGACAACATGGGATCAGCCCCAGCATTTT CASSIAFGTTWDQPQHF
TRBJ2-7 TRBV7-2 . many TGTGCCAGCAGCTTAGGGGAGGAACGGTGGGAGCAGTACTTC CASSLGEERWEQYF
TRBJ1-2 TRBV27 . . TGTGCCAGCAGTTTAAGTGGTCTCGGGGGCTACACCTTC CASSLSGLGGYTF
TRBJ1-5 TRBV27 TRBD1 many TGTGCCAGCCGGGACAGCGAAAATCAGCCCCAGCATTTT CASRDSENQPQHF
TRBJ2-5 TRBV12-3/TRBV12-4 TRBD2 few TGTGCCAGCAGTCAAGCGGGGGCTAGGGAGACCCAGTACTTC CASSQAGARETQYF
TRBJ2-3 TRBV10-2 TRBD2 many TGCGCCAGCAGGGCGACTAGCGGGAGACGGTCGGCAGATACGCAGTATTTT CASRATSGRRSADTQYF
TRBJ1-1 TRBV7-3 . many TGTGCCAGCAGCCCCTACCCCGGGGCCGAAGCTTTCTTT CASSPYPGAEAFF
TRBJ1-1 TRBV6-5 . many TGTGCCAGCAGTTACGGGGCAGTCGGCACTGAAGCTTTCTTT CASSYGAVGTEAFF
TRBJ2-1 TRBV2 TRBD2 many TGTGCCAGCAAGAATGCGCTAGCGGGGGGGAATGAGCAGTTCTTC CASKNALAGGNEQFF
TRBJ2-3 TRBV27 . . TGTGCCAGCAGCGTTTACCCACCAAGGGGGACGGGGGGAGATACGCAGTATTTT CASSVYPPRGTGGDTQYF
TRBJ1-2 TRBV9 . many TGTGCCAGCAGCGTTCTTGGACTGCACTATGGCTACACCTTC CASSVLGLHYGYTF
TRBJ1-1 TRBV20-1 . many TGCAGTGCTAGAGATGAATTGGGGTACACTGAAGCTTTCTTT CSARDELGYTEAFF
TRBJ1-2 TRBV9 . many TGTGCCAGCAGCCCCGAGGGAGGGTATGGCTACACCTTC CASSPEGGYGYTF
TRBJ2-1 TRBV7-2 TRBD1 . TGTGCCTGCTCTGGGGACGGGACAGGGGATTTCAATGAGCAGTTCTTC CACSGDGTGDFNEQFF
TRBJ2-7 TRBV6-2/TRBV6-3 . many TGTGCCAGCAGTCTCAACCGGGGGAGCTACGAGCGGTACTTC CASSLNRGSYERYF
TRBJ1-5 TRBV7-9 . many TGTGCCAGCAGCTTAGAGATGGGTAGCAATCAGCCCCAGCATTTT CASSLEMGSNQPQHF
TRBJ2-7 TRBV20-1 . many TGCAGTGCTACCCCCCACTCCGAGCAGTACTTC CSATPHSEQYF
TRBJ2-1 TRBV28 TRBD2 many TGTGCCAGCAGTCTAGCGGGAGCGTCCGGTGAGCAGTTCTTC CASSLAGASGEQFF
TRBJ1-1 TRBV10-3 . . TGTGCCATCAGTGAGTCGTGGGTTAGACAATCGGGCACTGAAGCTTTCTTT CAISESWVRQSGTEAFF